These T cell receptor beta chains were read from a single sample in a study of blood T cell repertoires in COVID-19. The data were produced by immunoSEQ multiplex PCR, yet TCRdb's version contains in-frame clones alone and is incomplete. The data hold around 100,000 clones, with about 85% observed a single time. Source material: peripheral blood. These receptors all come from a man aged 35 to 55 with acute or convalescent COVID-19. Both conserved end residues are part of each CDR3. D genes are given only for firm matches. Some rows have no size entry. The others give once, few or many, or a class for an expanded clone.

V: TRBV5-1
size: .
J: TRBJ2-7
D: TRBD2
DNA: TGCGCCAGCAGCGTAGCGGGGGGGCCTTACGAGCAGTACTTC
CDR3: CASSVAGGPYEQYF

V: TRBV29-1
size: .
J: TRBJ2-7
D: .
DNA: TGCAGCGTTGGGCGGGGGCCCTCCTACGAGCAGTACTTC
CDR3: CSVGRGPSYEQYF

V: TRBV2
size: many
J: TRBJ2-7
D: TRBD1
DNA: TGTGCCAGCAGAGGGGACAGGGCAATCTCCTACGAGCAGTACTTC
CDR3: CASRGDRAISYEQYF

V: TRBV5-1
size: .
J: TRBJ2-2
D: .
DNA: TGCGCCAGCAGCTTGGAGGGACAGAACACCGGGGAGCTGTTTTTT
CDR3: CASSLEGQNTGELFF

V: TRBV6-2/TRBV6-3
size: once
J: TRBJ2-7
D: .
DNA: TGTGCCAGCAGTTACTACGGGTACGAGCAGTACTTC
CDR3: CASSYYGYEQYF

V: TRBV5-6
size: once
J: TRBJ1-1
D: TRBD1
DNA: TGTGCCAGCAGCCCCGGGACAGGGTACACTGAAGCTTTCTTT
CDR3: CASSPGTGYTEAFF

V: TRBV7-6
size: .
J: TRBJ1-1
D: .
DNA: TGTGCCAGCAGCTTTCAGGAGGGGAACACTGAAGCTTTCTTT
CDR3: CASSFQEGNTEAFF

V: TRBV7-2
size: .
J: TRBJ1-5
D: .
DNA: TGTGCCAGCAGCGAACAGGTTTTAGGGCATGGTCAGCCCCAGCATTTT
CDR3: CASSEQVLGHGQPQHF

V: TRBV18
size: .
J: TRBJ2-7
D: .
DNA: TGTGCCAGCTCACCTGGCGGCTACGAGCAGTACTTC
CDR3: CASSPGGYEQYF

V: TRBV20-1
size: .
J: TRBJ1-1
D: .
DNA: TGCAGTGCTGTCCCTCAGACTGAAGCTTTCTTT
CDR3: CSAVPQTEAFF

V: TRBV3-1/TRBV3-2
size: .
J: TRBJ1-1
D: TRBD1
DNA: TGTGCCAGCAGTGACAGGGAGAACACTGAAGCTTTCTTT
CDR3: CASSDRENTEAFF

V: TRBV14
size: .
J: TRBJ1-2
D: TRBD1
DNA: TGTGCCAGCAGCCCCCAGGGGACAGGGTCCTACGACGTGTATGGCTACACCTTC
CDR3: CASSPQGTGSYDVYGYTF

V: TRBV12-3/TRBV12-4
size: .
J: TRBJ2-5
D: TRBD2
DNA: TGTGCCAGCAGTTTAGCGGGGGGGGAGACCCAGTACTTC
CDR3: CASSLAGGETQYF

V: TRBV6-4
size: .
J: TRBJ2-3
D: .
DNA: TGTGCCAGCAGTGACAGCCAGGGCGGCACAGATACGCAGTATTTT
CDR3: CASSDSQGGTDTQYF

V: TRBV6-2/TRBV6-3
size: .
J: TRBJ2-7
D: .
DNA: TGTGCCAGCAGCCGGGCCGATCTACTCTACGAGCAGTACTTC
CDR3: CASSRADLLYEQYF

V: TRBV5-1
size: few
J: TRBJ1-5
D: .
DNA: TGCGCCAGCAGCTTGGGAAACAGCAATAGCAATCAGCCCCAGCATTTT
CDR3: CASSLGNSNSNQPQHF

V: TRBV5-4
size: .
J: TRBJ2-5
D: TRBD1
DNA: TGTGCCAGCAGCCCACTTACAGGGGTCGGCGAGACCCAGTACTTC
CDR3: CASSPLTGVGETQYF